The T cell receptor beta chain described here comes from a study of graft-versus-host responses after intestinal transplantation. Looking at the study overall: Recipients got multivisceral, liver-intestinal, or isolated intestinal transplants. Once they had received anti-thymocyte globulin induction, all recipients took tacrolimus and steroids for about three years.

As concerns this clone: Its matching antigen is unknown.

Findings of the study overall: Recipient bone marrow held GvH clones, some seen earlier in ileum or blood.

Here immunoSEQ multiplex PCR was the method, and the copy in TCRdb shows in-frame clones only, minus some. This sample has around 18,000 clones, with 82% found just once. This CDR3 has 16 amino acids. V shed 9 bases, J shed 3 bases, and the junction held 14 bases outside the gene matches. Germline V gene data show CDR1 as MDHEN and CDR2 as SYDVKM. The J gene is TRBJ2-7, the V gene TRBV28; 10 bases line up with TRBD1. The clonotype originates from a human patient who received an intestinal transplant, so some T cells may come from the graft donor. The source material was PBMCs, sampled 14 days after transplant. CDR3 sequence reads: CASPGAETGGFYEQYF. CDR3 bases: TGTGCCAGTCCGGGGGCCGAGACAGGGGGCTTCTACGAGCAGTACTTC.